Included here is one T cell receptor (beta chain) sequence, with context. Germline V gene lookup returns CDR1 SGHVS and CDR2 FNYEAQ. V gave up 8 bases and J gave up 8 bases, with 9 bases separating them. The CDR3 is made up of 11 amino acids. The data are from a study of blood T cell repertoires in COVID-19. Study-wide context: Donors in the United States, Italy and Spain gave samples during acute or convalescent COVID-19.

Sequencing was performed with immunoSEQ multiplex PCR; in TCRdb, only in-frame clones are kept and a portion is missing. The profile covers 150,000 to 200,000 clones, with around 88% appearing a single time and 4% to 5% taken by the ten largest. The J gene is TRBJ2-2, the V gene TRBV7-6, with no clear D. The TCR was taken from a woman aged 30 to 39 with acute or convalescent COVID-19. The sample comprised peripheral blood. CDR3 in DNA: TGTGCCAGCCGAGTCTCGGGGGAGCTGTTTTTT. Protein: CASRVSGELFF.